Each of the 17 T cell receptor beta chains below was sequenced from the same sample in a study of PD-1 blockade in classical Hodgkin lymphoma (dated by TCRdb to 2020 to 2021). Explained via the paper, the time point label denotes: cycle 1 day 1 (C1D1), immediately before nivolumab initiation. Every trial patient had relapsed after autologous stem cell transplantation, and cohorts A, B and C differed in prior brentuximab vedotin exposure. Libraries were built with the immunoSEQ multiplex PCR assay. TCRdb re-hosts the immuneACCESS table, in-frame sequences only. Its copies lack some clones; in the studies checked, an unresolved V gene accounts for under half of them, and the cause for the rest is not known. This sample gives some 93,000 clones in total; over 85% of them show up just once. The biggest ten clones account for 2.8% of the sample. The material sequenced was peripheral blood mononuclear cells (PBMCs), taken at baseline. The receptors were gathered from a human donor with classical Hodgkin lymphoma.

The chain couples TRBV28 to TRBJ2-7; TRBD2 might be the D (5 bases). The V gene's germline CDR1 is MDHEN and CDR2 SYDVKM. V lost 7 bases, J lost 4 bases, and 14 bases lay in between. The CDR3 loop spans 13 amino acids. CDR3 in DNA: TGTGCCAGCACCATCGGAGGAGGATACGAGCAGTACTTC. Translation: CASTIGGGYEQYF.

The gene calls are TRBV29-1 and TRBJ2-1; 12 bases agree with TRBD2. CDR1 and CDR2 from the germline V gene are SQVTM and ANQGSEA. This CDR3 comprises 17 residues. V dropped 4 bases and J dropped 8; count of bases not matched to a gene: 15. The CDR3 here is CSVGGASGRASWDEQFF. CDR3 coding DNA: TGCAGCGTTGGGGGGGCTAGCGGGAGGGCCTCTTGGGATGAGCAGTTCTTC.

V and J are TRBV15 and TRBJ2-3; D not certain. Trimming shortened V by 3 bases and J by 1 base, and 20 bases separated the two germline ends. Looked up from germline, CDR1 is LNHNV and CDR2 is YYDKDF (reference sequence). CDR3 size: 18 residues. Written as DNA, the CDR3 is TGTGCCACCAGCAGGACCGGAAGACGGCCGTCAGGCACAGATACGCAGTATTTT. Encoded protein: CATSRTGRRPSGTDTQYF.

The chain carries TRBV28 and TRBJ2-3, with D uncertain. Trimming removed 2 bases at V and 5 bases at J, with 11 bases between. CDR3 length equals 14 residues. Germline V gene sequence: CDR1 MDHEN, CDR2 SYDVKM. The CDR3: CASSLRLTEDTQYF. The CDR3 DNA follows: TGTGCCAGCAGTTTACGTTTGACGGAAGATACGCAGTATTTT.

This clone came up once. The J gene is TRBJ1-1, the V gene TRBV15; D is ambiguous. Germline V CDR1 and CDR2: LNHNV, YYDKDF (reference sequence). V gave up 1 base and J gave up 3 bases, with 12 bases separating them. The CDR3 extends over 15 amino acids. This chain's CDR3 is CATSRGAGVDTEAFF. In nucleotides, the CDR3 is TGTGCCACCAGCAGAGGGGCTGGGGTGGACACTGAAGCTTTCTTT.

The rearrangement links TRBV6-1 to TRBJ2-5; 11 bases fit TRBD1. V lost 0 bases to trimming and J lost 1 base; unmatched junction nucleotides: 1. In germline, CDR1 is MNHNS, CDR2 SASEGT. This CDR3 has 16 amino acids. The CDR3 region is CASSEAGTGGQETQYF. The CDR3 DNA reads TGTGCCAGCAGTGAAGCTGGGACAGGGGGCCAAGAGACCCAGTACTTC.

This clone turned up a few times. This sequence joins TRBV10-3 and TRBJ2-7; 9 positions match TRBD1. CDR1 is ENHRY and CDR2 is SYGVKD in the germline V gene. The CDR3 sequence is 16 residues long. Trimming removed 0 bases from V and 3 bases from J; junction bases left unmatched: 6. CDR3 protein: CAISESRGQGNYEQYF. The CDR3 DNA reads as TGTGCCATCAGTGAGTCGAGGGGACAGGGAAACTACGAGCAGTACTTC.

V and J are TRBV19 and TRBJ1-1; D is ambiguous. Germline CDR1 LNHDA, CDR2 SQIVND (reference sequence). CDR3 length: 14 residues. V was pared by 5 bases and J by 7 bases, with 17 bases between. The CDR3: CASSVWSGRDEAFF. CDR3 in DNA: TGTGCCAGTAGTGTCTGGTCCGGGCGGGATGAAGCTTTCTTT.

The chain recombines TRBV5-1 with TRBJ2-6; D is uncertain. This CDR3 is 14 amino acids long. V dropped 4 bases and J dropped 1 base, with 6 bases sitting between them. Germline lookup yields CDR1 SGHRS and CDR2 YFSETQ. The CDR3 region is CASSGSSGANVLTF. As DNA, the CDR3 is TGCGCCAGCAGCGGGTCTTCTGGGGCCAACGTCCTGACTTTC.

The rearrangement uses TRBV7-2 and TRBJ2-2, with D perhaps matching TRBD2 (6 bases). V gave up 5 bases and J gave up 3 bases, with 19 bases separating them. The CDR3 covers 17 residues. CDR1 SGHTA and CDR2 FQGNSA come from the germline V gene. CDR3 sequence: CASSLDHGGSDTGELFF. CDR3 in DNA: TGTGCCAGCAGCCTGGACCATGGGGGGAGTGACACCGGGGAGCTGTTTTTT. The whole variable domain, remainder taken from reference TRBV7-2 and TRBJ2-2, is GAGVSQSPSNKVTEKGKDVELRCDPISGHTALYWYRQSLGQGLEFLIYFQGNSAPDKSGLPSDRFSAERTGGSVSTLTIQRTQQEDSAVYLCASSLDHGGSDTGELFFGEGSRLTVL.

The chain combines TRBV10-2 with TRBJ1-1; a possible D gene is TRBD1 (5 bases). CDR1 and CDR2 from the germline V gene are WSHSY and SAAADI. The ends were cut back, 3 bases at V and 5 bases at J, with 13 bases in the middle. The length of the CDR3 is 14 residues. CDR3 nucleotides: TGCGCCAGCAGTGAATGGGGGGAGGGGACTGAAGCTTTCTTT. Translating gives CASSEWGEGTEAFF.

This clone has only a few counts. The J gene is TRBJ1-3, the V gene TRBV4-1; the D gene is possibly TRBD1 (6 bases). The V gene lost 4 bases and the J gene lost 5 bases, with 27 bases spanning the gap. CDR1 is MGHRA, CDR2 YSYEKL, per germline. The CDR3 is 19 amino acids. In DNA, the CDR3 is TGCGCCAGCAGCCCACCCCTAGGAGAACAGGGACGCCATCGAAACACCATATATTTT. Translated: CASSPPLGEQGRHRNTIYF.

A remark on this clone: At the DNA level, this CDR3 is encoded by other sequences in the same sample as well. This chain links TRBV18 with TRBJ1-1, with TRBD1 matching 7 bases. Germline V gene lookup returns CDR1 KGHSH and CDR2 LQKENI. CDR3 length: 13 amino acids. After removal of 6 bases from V and 0 bases from J, the junction contained 1 base not matched to a gene. The chain's CDR3 is CASSTGVNTEAFF. CDR3 sequence (DNA): TGTGCCAGCTCCACAGGGGTGAACACTGAAGCTTTCTTT.

The J gene is TRBJ1-5, the V gene TRBV5-6, with 8 bases lining up with TRBD1. This CDR3 spans 13 amino acids. The V gene's germline CDR1 is SGHDT and CDR2 YYEEEE. V trimming: 4 bases; J trimming: 9 bases; junction bases outside the gene matches: 6. CDR3: CASSPGQGTPQHF. The CDR3 DNA reads as TGTGCCAGCAGCCCCGGACAGGGTACGCCCCAGCATTTT.

The chain has TRBV5-6 and TRBJ1-5; maybe TRBD1 (6 bases). The CDR3 loop spans 17 amino acids. Looked up from germline, CDR1 is SGHDT and CDR2 is YYEEEE. Deletions cut 0 bases from V and 1 base from J, with 14 bases between. This CDR3 reads CASSLGGRRPSNQPQHF. The CDR3 region has the DNA TGTGCCAGCAGCTTGGGGGGGCGCCGCCCCAGCAATCAGCCCCAGCATTTT.

The chain employs TRBV7-7 and TRBJ2-3; the D is unclear. This CDR3 has 13 amino acids. The germline V gene has CDR1 SSHAT and CDR2 FNYEAQ (reference sequence). The V end was cut by 2 bases, the J end by 5 bases, with 8 bases between. The CDR3 region has the DNA TGTGCCAGCAGCTTAAATCCTGGAGATACGCAGTATTTT. Translation gives CASSLNPGDTQYF.

The chain joins TRBV20-1 to TRBJ1-1; D ambiguous. Trimming took off 6 bases at V and 3 bases at J, with 5 bases between the two ends. The CDR3 length is 10 residues. CDR1 is DFQATT and CDR2 is SNEGSKA in the germline V gene (reference sequence). This CDR3 is CSAEDTEAFF. DNA for the CDR3: TGCAGTGCAGAGGACACTGAAGCTTTCTTT.